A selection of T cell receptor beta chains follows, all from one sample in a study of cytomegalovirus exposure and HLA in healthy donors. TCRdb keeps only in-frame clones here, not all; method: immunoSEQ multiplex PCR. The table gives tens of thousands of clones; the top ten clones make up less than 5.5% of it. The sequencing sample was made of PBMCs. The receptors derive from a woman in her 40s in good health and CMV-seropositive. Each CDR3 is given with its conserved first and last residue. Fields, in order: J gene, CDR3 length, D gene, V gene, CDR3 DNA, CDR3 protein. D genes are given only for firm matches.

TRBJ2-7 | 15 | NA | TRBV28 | TGTGCCAGCAGTTTTCCAGCGAGACTAACCTACGAGCAGTACTTC | CASSFPARLTYEQYF
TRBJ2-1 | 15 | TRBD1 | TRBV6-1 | TGTGCCAGCAGTGAAAGGACAGGGGGCTACAATGAGCAGTTCTTC | CASSERTGGYNEQFF
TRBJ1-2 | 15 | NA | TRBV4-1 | TGCGCCAGCAGCCCTCCCACAGAGACTGGGGCTGGCTACACCTTC | CASSPPTETGAGYTF
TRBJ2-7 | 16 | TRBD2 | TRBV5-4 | TGTGCCAGCAGCCACACTAGCGGGGTAGCCTTAGCCGAGCAGTACTTC | CASSHTSGVALAEQYF
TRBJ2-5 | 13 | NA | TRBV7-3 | TGTGCCAGCAGCTCAGGGGCTGGGGAGACCCAGTACTTC | CASSSGAGETQYF
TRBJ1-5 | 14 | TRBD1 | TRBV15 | TGTGCCACCAGCAAAGACAGGGCGAATCAGCCCCAGCATTTT | CATSKDRANQPQHF
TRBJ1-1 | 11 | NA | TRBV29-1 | TGCAGCTACCTAGTGAACACTGAAGCTTTCTTT | CSYLVNTEAFF
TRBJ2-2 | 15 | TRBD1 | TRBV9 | TGTGCCAGCAGGCCGGGACAGGGGGGGACCGGGGAGCTGTTTTTT | CASRPGQGGTGELFF
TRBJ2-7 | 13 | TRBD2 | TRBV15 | TGTGCCTCCGGGACTAGGAGCTCCTACGAGCAGTACTTC | CASGTRSSYEQYF
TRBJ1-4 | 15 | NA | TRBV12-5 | TGTGCTAGTGGTTCCTCTTGGCGGGACAATGAAAAACTGTTTTTT | CASGSSWRDNEKLFF
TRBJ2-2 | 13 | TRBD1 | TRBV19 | TGTGCCAGCCGAACAGGGGGCACCGGGGAGCTGTTTTTT | CASRTGGTGELFF
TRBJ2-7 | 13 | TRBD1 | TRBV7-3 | TGTGCCAGCAGCTCAGGGGGCGATTACGAGCAGTACTTC | CASSSGGDYEQYF
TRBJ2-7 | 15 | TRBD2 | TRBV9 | TGTGCCAGCAGCGTAGAAGCCCGAGCCGGGGGGGAGCAGTACTTC | CASSVEARAGGEQYF
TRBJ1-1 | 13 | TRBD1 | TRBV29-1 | TGCAGCGTCAGAACCGGGACAGCCTATGAAGCTTTCTTT | CSVRTGTAYEAFF
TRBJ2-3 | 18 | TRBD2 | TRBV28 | TGTGCCAGCAGTTTATCCCCTGGACTAGCGGGAGCGACAGATACGCAGTATTTT | CASSLSPGLAGATDTQYF
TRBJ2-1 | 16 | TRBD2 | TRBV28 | TGTGCCAGCAATACCCTGAGGAGCGGGGGGTACAATGAGCAGTTCTTC | CASNTLRSGGYNEQFF
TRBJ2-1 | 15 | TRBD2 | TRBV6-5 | TGTGCCAGCAGTTACAGTGGTAGCGGGAGGAATGAGCAGTTCTTC | CASSYSGSGRNEQFF
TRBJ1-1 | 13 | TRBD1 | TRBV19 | TGTGCCATTAAGGACAGGGCGAACACTGAAGCTTTCTTT | CAIKDRANTEAFF